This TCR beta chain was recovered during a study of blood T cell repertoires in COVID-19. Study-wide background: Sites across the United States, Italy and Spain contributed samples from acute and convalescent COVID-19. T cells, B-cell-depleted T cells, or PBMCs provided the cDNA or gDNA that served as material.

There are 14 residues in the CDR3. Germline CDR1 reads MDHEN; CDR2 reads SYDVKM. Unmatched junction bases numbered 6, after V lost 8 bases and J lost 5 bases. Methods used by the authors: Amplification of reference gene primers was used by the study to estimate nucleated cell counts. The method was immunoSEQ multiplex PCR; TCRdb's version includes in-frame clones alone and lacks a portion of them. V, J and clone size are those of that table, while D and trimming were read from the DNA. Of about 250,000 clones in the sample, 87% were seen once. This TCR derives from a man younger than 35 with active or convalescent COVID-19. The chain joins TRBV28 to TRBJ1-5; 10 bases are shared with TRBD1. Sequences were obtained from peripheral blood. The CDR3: CASRPGTGDQPQHF. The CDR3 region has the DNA TGTGCCAGCCGCCCCGGGACAGGGGATCAGCCCCAGCATTTT. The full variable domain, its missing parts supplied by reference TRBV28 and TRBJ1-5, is DVKVTQSSRYLVKRTGEKVFLECVQDMDHENMFWYRQDPGLGLRLIYFSYDVKMKEKGDIPEGYSVSREKKERFSLILESASTNQTSMYLCASRPGTGDQPQHFGDGTRLSIL.